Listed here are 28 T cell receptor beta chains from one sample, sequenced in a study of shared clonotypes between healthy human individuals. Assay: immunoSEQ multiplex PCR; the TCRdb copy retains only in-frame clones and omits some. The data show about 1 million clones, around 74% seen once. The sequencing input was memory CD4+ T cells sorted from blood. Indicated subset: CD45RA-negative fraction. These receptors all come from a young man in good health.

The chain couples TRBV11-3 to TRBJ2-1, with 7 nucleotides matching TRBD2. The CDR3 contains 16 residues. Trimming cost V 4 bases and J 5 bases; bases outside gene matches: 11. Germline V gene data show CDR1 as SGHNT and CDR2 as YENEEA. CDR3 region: CASSSSAGLINNEQFF. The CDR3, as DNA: TGTGCCAGCAGCTCAAGCGCGGGACTAATCAACAATGAGCAGTTCTTC.

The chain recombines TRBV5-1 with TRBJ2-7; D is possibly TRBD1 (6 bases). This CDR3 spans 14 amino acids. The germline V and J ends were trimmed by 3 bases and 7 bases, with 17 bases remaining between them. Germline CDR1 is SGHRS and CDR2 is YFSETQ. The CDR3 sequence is CASSWHGGIGEQYF. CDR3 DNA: TGCGCCAGCAGCTGGCATGGGGGCATAGGGGAGCAGTACTTC.

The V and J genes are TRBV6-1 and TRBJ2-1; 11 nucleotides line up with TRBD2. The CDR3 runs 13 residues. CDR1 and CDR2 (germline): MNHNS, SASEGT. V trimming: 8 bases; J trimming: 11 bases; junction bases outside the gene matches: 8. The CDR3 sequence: CASGTGLAVKQFF. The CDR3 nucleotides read TGTGCCAGCGGTACGGGACTAGCGGTCAAGCAGTTCTTC.

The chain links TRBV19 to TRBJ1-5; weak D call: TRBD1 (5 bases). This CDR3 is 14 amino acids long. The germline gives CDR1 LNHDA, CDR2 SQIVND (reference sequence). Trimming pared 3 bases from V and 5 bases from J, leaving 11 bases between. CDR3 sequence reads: CASSIPGAHQPQHF. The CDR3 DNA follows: TGTGCCAGTAGTATTCCCGGGGCCCATCAGCCCCAGCATTTT.

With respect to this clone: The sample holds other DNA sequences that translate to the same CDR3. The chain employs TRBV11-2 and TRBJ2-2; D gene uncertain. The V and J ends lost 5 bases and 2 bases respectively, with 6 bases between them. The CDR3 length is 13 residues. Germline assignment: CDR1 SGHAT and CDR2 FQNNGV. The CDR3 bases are TGTGCCAGCAGCCGATCCAACACCGGGGAGCTGTTTTTT. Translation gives CASSRSNTGELFF.

The CDR3 nucleotides are TGTGCCAGCAGCCAAGATCTGGGGACTAGCGGGGGGTCTAGCACAGATACGCAGTATTTT. Translated, it gives CASSQDLGTSGGSSTDTQYF. The rearrangement uses TRBV4-2 and TRBJ2-3, with 15 bases that match TRBD2. V was clipped by 0 bases and J by 0 bases; unmatched bases: 7. This CDR3 region has 20 residues. The V gene's germline CDR1 is LGHNA and CDR2 YNFKEQ.

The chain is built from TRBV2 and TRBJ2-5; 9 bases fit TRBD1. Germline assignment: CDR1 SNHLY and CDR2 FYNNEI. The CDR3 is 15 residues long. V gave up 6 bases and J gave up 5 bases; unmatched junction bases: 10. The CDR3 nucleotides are TGTGCCAGCAGACCTAACCGGGACAGGGCGGAGACCCAGTACTTC. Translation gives CASRPNRDRAETQYF.

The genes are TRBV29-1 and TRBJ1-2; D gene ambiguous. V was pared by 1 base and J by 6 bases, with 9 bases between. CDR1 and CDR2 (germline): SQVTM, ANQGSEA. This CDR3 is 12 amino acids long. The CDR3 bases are TGCAGCGTTGAAGTTCCCAAACATGGCTACACCTTC. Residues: CSVEVPKHGYTF.

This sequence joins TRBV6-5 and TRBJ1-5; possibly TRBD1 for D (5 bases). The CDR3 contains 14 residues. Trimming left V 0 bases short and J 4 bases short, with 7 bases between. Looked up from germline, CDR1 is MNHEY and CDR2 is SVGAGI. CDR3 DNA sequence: TGTGCCAGCAGTTACTCGCAGGGAAATCAGCCCCAGCATTTT. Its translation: CASSYSQGNQPQHF.

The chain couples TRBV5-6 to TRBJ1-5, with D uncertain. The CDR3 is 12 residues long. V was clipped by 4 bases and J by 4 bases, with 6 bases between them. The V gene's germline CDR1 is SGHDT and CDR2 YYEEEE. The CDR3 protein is CASSLNNQPQHF. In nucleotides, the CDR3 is TGTGCCAGCAGCCTCAATAATCAGCCCCAGCATTTT.

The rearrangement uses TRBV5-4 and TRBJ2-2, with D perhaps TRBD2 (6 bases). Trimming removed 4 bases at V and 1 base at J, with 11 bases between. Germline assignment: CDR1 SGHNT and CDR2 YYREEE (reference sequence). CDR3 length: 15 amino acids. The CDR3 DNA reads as TGTGCCAGCAGCCTATGGGGGGTGAACACCGGGGAGCTGTTTTTT. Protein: CASSLWGVNTGELFF.

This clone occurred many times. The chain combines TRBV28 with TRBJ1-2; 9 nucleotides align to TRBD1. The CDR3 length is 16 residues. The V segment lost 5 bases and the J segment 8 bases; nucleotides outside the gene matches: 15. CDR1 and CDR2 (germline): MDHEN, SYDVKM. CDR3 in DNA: TGTGCCAGCAGTCCGGGGAGGGACAGGGTCTTTGGGGGCTACACCTTC. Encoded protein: CASSPGRDRVFGGYTF.

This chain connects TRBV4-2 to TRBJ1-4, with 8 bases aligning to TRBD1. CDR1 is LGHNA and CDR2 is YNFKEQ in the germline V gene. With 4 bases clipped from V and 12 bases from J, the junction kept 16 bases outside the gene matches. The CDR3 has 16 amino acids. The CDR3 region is CASSPQTSVMTGELFF. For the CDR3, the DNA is TGTGCCAGCAGCCCGCAAACTTCGGTGATGACAGGGGAACTGTTTTTT.

CDR3 DNA sequence: TGCGCCAGCAGCTTGGATTTGTATGGTAGCAATGAAAAACTGTTTTTT. It encodes CASSLDLYGSNEKLFF. The rearrangement uses TRBV5-1 and TRBJ1-4; D gene uncertain. The CDR3 contains 16 residues. V lost 0 bases and J 5 bases, leaving 14 bases between the germline ends. Germline CDR1 and CDR2: SGHRS and YFSETQ.

The CDR3 spells CASSEGRDSGNTIYF. The CDR3 DNA reads TGCGCCAGCAGTGAGGGAAGGGACTCTGGAAACACCATATATTTT. This chain uses TRBV10-1 with TRBJ1-3; D not certain. CDR1 WNHNN and CDR2 SYGVQD come from the germline V gene (reference sequence). Trimming left V 2 bases short and J 0 bases short, with 8 bases between. CDR3 length equals 15 residues.

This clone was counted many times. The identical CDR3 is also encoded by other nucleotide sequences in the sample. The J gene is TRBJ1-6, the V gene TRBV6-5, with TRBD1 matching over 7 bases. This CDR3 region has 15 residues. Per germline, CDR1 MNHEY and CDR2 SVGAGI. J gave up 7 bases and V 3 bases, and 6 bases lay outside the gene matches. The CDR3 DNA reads TGTGCCAGCAGTTATGGGACAGATAGGAATTCACCCCTCCACTTT. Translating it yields CASSYGTDRNSPLHF.

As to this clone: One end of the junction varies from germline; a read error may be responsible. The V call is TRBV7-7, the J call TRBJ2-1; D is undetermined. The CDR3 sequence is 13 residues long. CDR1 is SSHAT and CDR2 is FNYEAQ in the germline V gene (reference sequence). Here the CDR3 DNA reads TGTGCTAGCAGCTTAAGGGTGTACAATGAGCAGTTCTTC. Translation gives CASSLRVYNEQFF.

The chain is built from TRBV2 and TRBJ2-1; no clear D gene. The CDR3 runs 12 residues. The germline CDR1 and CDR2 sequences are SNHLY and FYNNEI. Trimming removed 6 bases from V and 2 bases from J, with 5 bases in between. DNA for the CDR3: TGTGCCAGCAGCCCCGCCTACAATGAGCAGTTCTTC. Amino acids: CASSPAYNEQFF.

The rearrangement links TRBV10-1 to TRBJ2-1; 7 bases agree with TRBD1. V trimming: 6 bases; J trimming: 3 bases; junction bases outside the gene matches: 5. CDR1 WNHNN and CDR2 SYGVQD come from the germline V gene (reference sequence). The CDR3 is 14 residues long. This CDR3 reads CASSRDSYYNEQFF. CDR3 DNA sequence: TGCGCCAGCAGCCGGGACAGCTACTACAATGAGCAGTTCTTC.

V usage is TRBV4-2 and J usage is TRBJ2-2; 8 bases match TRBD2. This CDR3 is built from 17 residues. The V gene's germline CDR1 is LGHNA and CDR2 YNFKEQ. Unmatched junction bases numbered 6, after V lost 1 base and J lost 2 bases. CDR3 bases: TGTGCCAGCAGCCAAGTATTAGCGGGGACCAACACCGGGGAGCTGTTTTTT. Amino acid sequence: CASSQVLAGTNTGELFF.

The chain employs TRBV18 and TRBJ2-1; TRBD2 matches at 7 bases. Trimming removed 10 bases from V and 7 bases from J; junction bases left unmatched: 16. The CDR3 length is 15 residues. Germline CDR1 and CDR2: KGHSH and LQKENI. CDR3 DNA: TGTGCCATCCCGGCGGGGGACGCCGGTGTTAATGAGCAGTTCTTC. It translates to CAIPAGDAGVNEQFF.

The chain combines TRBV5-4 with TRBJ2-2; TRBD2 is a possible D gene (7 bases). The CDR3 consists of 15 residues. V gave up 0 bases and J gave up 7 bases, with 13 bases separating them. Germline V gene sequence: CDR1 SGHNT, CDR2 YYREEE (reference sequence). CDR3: CASSLAGGPSGELFF. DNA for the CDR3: TGTGCCAGCAGCTTGGCGGGGGGCCCAAGCGGGGAGCTGTTTTTT.

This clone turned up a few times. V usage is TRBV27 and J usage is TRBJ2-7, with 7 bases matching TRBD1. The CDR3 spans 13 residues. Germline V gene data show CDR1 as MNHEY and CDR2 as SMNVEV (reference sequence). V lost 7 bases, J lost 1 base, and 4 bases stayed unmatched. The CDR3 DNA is TGTGCCAGCAAACGACAGGGATCCTACGAGCAGTACTTC. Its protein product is CASKRQGSYEQYF.

The CDR3 region has the DNA TGCAGCGTTGGGGGCGGGAAACTCTACAATGAGCAGTTCTTC. Its translation is CSVGGGKLYNEQFF. This chain uses TRBV29-1 with TRBJ2-1, with D perhaps matching TRBD2 (6 bases). CDR1 and CDR2 from the germline V gene are SQVTM and ANQGSEA. CDR3 size: 14 residues. The germline V and J ends were trimmed by 4 bases and 3 bases, with 13 bases remaining between them.

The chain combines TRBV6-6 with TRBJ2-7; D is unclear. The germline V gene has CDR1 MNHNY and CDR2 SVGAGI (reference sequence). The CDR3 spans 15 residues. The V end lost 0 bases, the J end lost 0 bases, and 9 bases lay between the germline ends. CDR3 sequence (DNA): TGTGCCAGCAGTTACTCTACAGTGAGCTCCTACGAGCAGTACTTC. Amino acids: CASSYSTVSSYEQYF.

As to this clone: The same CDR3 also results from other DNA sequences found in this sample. The CDR3 reads CASSSGLFPSTDTQYF. The CDR3 DNA reads as TGCGCCAGCAGCTCGGGACTTTTCCCTAGCACAGATACGCAGTATTTT. J is TRBJ2-3 and V is TRBV5-1; TRBD2 might be the D (6 bases). The CDR3 length is 16 residues. CDR1 and CDR2 from the germline V gene are SGHRS and YFSETQ. V was shortened by 3 bases and J by 0 bases, with 14 bases between the two germline ends. The complete variable domain, with remaining parts taken from reference TRBV5-1 and TRBJ2-3, reads KAGVTQTPRYLIKTRGQQVTLSCSPISGHRSVSWYQQTPGQGLQFLFEYFSETQRNKGNFPGRFSGRQFSNSRSEMNVSTLELGDSALYLCASSSGLFPSTDTQYFGPGTRLTVL.

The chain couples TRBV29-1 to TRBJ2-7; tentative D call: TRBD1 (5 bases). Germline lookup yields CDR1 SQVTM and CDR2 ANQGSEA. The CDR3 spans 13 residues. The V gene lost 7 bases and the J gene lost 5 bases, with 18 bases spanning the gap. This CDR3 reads CSASRQRGDEQYF. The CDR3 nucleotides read TGCAGCGCCTCTCGACAGCGTGGTGACGAGCAGTACTTC.

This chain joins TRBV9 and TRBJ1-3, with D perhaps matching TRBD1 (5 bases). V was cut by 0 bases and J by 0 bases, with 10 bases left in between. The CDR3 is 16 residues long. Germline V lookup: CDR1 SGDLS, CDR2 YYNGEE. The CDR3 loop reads CASSVVGLLSGNTIYF. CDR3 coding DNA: TGTGCCAGCAGCGTAGTGGGGCTACTCTCTGGAAACACCATATATTTT.